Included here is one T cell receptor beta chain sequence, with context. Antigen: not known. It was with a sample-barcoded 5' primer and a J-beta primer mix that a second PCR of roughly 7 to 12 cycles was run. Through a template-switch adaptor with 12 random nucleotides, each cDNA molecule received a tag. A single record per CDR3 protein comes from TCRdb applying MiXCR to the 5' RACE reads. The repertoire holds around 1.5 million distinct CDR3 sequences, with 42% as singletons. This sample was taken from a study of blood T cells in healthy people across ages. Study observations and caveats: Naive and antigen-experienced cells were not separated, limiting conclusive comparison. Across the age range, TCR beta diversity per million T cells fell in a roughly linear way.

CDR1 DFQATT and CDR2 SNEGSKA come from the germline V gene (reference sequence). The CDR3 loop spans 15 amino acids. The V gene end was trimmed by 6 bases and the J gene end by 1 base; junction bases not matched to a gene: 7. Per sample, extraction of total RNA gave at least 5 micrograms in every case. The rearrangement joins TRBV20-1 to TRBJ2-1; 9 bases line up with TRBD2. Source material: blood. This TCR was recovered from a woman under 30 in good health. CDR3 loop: CSAGTSRPSYNEQFF. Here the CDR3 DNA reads TGCAGTGCGGGGACTAGCCGCCCTTCCTACAATGAGCAGTTCTTC.